What follows are 32 T cell receptor beta chains derived from one specimen sequenced in a study of T cells after yellow fever vaccination. TCRdb called the 5' RACE reads again in MiXCR, with one record for every CDR3 protein. This sample has more than 95,000 distinct CDR3 sequences, with around 7.2% found just once. This material consisted of CD4+ T cells sorted from PBMCs, taken approximately 47 days after the first yellow fever vaccination. Receptors originate from a man aged 18 to 29 who received the YFV17D yellow fever vaccine.

Many counts were recorded for this clonotype. The chain is built from TRBV6-1 and TRBJ2-3; D remains ambiguous. From germline, CDR1 is MNHNS and CDR2 SASEGT. Trimming took 4 bases from V and 4 from J, leaving 12 bases between them. The CDR3 consists of 14 residues. CDR3 DNA: TGTGCCAGCAGTGGCCGTAAAGGCCCAGATACGCAGTATTTT. Protein sequence: CASSGRKGPDTQYF.

There are many counts of this clonotype. CDR3 protein: CASSGGGAGNEQFF. CDR3 nucleotide sequence: TGTGCCAGCAGTGGTGGGGGCGCGGGGAATGAGCAGTTCTTC. The rearrangement links TRBV25-1 to TRBJ2-1, with D perhaps matching TRBD1 or TRBD2 (6 bases each). Germline V CDR1 and CDR2: MGHDK, SYGVNS. Trimming pared 4 bases from V and 7 bases from J, leaving 14 bases between. CDR3 size: 14 residues.

In this sample, this clonotype turned up many times. This chain uses TRBV19 with TRBJ2-3; D might be TRBD2 (6 bases). The V end was cut by 6 bases, the J end by 3 bases, with 16 bases between. This CDR3 contains 15 residues. Germline V gene data show CDR1 as LNHDA and CDR2 as SQIVND (reference sequence). The chain's CDR3 is CASSPAGMDTDTQYF. The CDR3 region has the DNA TGTGCCAGTAGCCCCGCGGGGATGGATACAGATACGCAGTATTTT. The full variable domain, completed using reference TRBV19 and TRBJ2-3, is DGGITQSPKYLFRKEGQNVTLSCEQNLNHDAMYWYRQDPGQGLRLIYYSQIVNDFQKGDIAEGYSVSREKKESFPLTVTSAQKNPTAFYLCASSPAGMDTDTQYFGPGTRLTVL.

The table lists this clonotype with many counts. V gene TRBV27 combines with J gene TRBJ2-7; tentative D call: TRBD1 (6 bases). The V gene's germline CDR1 is MNHEY and CDR2 SMNVEV (reference sequence). The CDR3 runs to 13 residues. Between the trimmed V and J ends, which lost 10 bases and 4 bases, there was a span of 17 bases. The CDR3 DNA reads as TGTGCCACCAAGGACAGCAACTTTTACGAGCAGTACTTC. Its protein product is CATKDSNFYEQYF.

In its sample, this clonotype was seen a few times. This chain connects TRBV5-5 to TRBJ2-2; 8 nucleotides match TRBD1. Per the germline V gene, CDR1 is SGHKS and CDR2 is YYEKEE (reference sequence). The V and J ends lost 2 bases and 1 base, in that order; junction bases with no gene match: 1. The CDR3 consists of 15 residues. In DNA form, the CDR3 reads TGTGCCAGCAGCTTCGACAGGGGGAACACCGGGGAGCTGTTTTTT. It is translated as CASSFDRGNTGELFF.

At least ten counts were recorded for this clonotype. This chain connects TRBV5-1 to TRBJ2-1; the match to TRBD1 covers 7 bases. Germline CDR1 SGHRS, CDR2 YFSETQ. V was pared by 2 bases and J by 5 bases, with 4 bases of the junction left unmatched. The CDR3 is made up of 14 amino acids. CDR3 coding DNA: TGCGCCAGCAGCTTCCTCGACAGGGACAATGAGCAGTTCTTC. It is translated as CASSFLDRDNEQFF.

This clonotype was seen repeatedly, ten times or more. V usage is TRBV6-2 or TRBV6-3 and J usage is TRBJ2-5; TRBD1 is a possible D gene (6 bases). V lost 0 bases and J lost 5, with 10 bases in between. This CDR3 has 14 residues. CDR1 MNHEY and CDR2 SVGEGT come from the germline V gene. CDR3 sequence: CASSYSGAGETQYF. DNA for the CDR3: TGTGCCAGCAGTTACTCGGGGGCCGGGGAGACCCAGTACTTC.

This clonotype was detected many times. The chain joins TRBV7-4 to TRBJ2-7; weak D call: TRBD2 (5 bases). V lost 3 bases and J lost 6, with 15 bases in between. CDR1 is SGHVT, CDR2 SQSDAQ, per germline. The CDR3 runs to 14 residues. The CDR3 protein is CASSLSGTLCEQYV. In DNA, the CDR3 is TGTGCCAGCAGCTTGAGCGGAACCCTCTGCGAGCAGTACGTC.

This clonotype was seen ten or more times. V gene TRBV7-2 combines with J gene TRBJ1-2; D is unresolved. The CDR3 contains 16 residues. Germline values: CDR1 SGHTA, CDR2 FQGNSA. Trimming stripped 0 bases from V and 3 bases from J, with 14 bases between. Written as DNA, the CDR3 is TGTGCCAGCAGCTTAGCCAGCGATCAGTTCCACTATGGCTACACCTTC. Its translation: CASSLASDQFHYGYTF.

This clonotype was observed at least ten times. J is TRBJ2-2 and V is TRBV19; 7 bases are shared with TRBD2. CDR3 length: 16 amino acids. Germline loops: CDR1 LNHDA, CDR2 SQIVND (reference sequence). Trimming removed 8 bases from V and 1 base from J; junction bases left unmatched: 10. The CDR3 reads CASDQAGLMNTGELFF. For the CDR3, the DNA is TGTGCCAGTGATCAAGCGGGGCTCATGAACACCGGGGAGCTGTTTTTT. Drawing the rest from reference TRBV19 and TRBJ2-2, the complete variable domain is DGGITQSPKYLFRKEGQNVTLSCEQNLNHDAMYWYRQDPGQGLRLIYYSQIVNDFQKGDIAEGYSVSREKKESFPLTVTSAQKNPTAFYLCASDQAGLMNTGELFFGEGSRLTVL.

Many counts were recorded for this clonotype. The V gene is TRBV7-2, the J gene TRBJ1-1; D is perhaps TRBD1 (5 bases). Trimming removed 2 bases at V and 3 bases at J, with 10 bases between. The length of the CDR3 is 14 residues. CDR1 SGHTA and CDR2 FQGNSA come from the germline V gene. CDR3 sequence (DNA): TGTGCCAGCAGCTTACAGGGAGGGGACACTGAAGCTTTCTTT. Amino acid sequence: CASSLQGGDTEAFF.

This chain links TRBV24-1 with TRBJ2-2, with D unclear. The germline gives CDR1 KGHDR, CDR2 SFDVKD. The CDR3 length is 17 residues. Trimming stripped 0 bases from V and 1 base from J, with 11 bases between. CDR3 bases: TGTGCCACCAGTGATTTGCCGAACTCGGGGAACACCGGGGAGCTGTTTTTT. This codes for CATSDLPNSGNTGELFF.

The chain links TRBV20-1 to TRBJ2-3; the D is unclear. The CDR3 length is 13 residues. The germline V and J ends were trimmed by 2 bases and 1 base, with 7 bases remaining between them. The V gene's germline CDR1 is DFQATT and CDR2 SNEGSKA (reference sequence). The CDR3 loop is CSARLVRTDTQYF. CDR3 DNA: TGCAGTGCTAGATTAGTCCGCACAGATACGCAGTATTTT.

In this sample, this clonotype turned up many times. The V call is TRBV4-1, the J call TRBJ2-5; 12 bases map to TRBD1. J lost 7 bases, V lost 6 bases, and 6 bases had no gene match. The germline gives CDR1 MGHRA, CDR2 YSYEKL. The CDR3 totals 14 residues. DNA of the CDR3: TGCGCCAGCAGTCCCGGGACAGGGGGCGCGACCCAGTACTTC. It yields the protein CASSPGTGGATQYF.

This clonotype was counted many times. The chain combines TRBV30 with TRBJ2-2; D assignment may be TRBD1 or TRBD2 (5 bases each). Trimming shortened V by 0 bases and J by 6 bases, and 8 bases separated the two germline ends. Per the germline V gene, CDR1 is GTSNPN and CDR2 is SVGIG (reference sequence). This CDR3 contains 13 residues. CDR3 residues: CAWSVRDAGELFF. The CDR3 DNA is TGTGCCTGGAGTGTTAGGGACGCCGGGGAGCTGTTTTTT.

CDR3: CASSSATGASLEQFF. The CDR3 region has the DNA TGTGCCAGCAGCTCCGCGACAGGGGCCTCTCTTGAGCAGTTCTTC. The genes are TRBV12-3 or TRBV12-4 and TRBJ2-1; TRBD1 aligns across 8 bases. This CDR3 is 15 amino acids long. Unmatched junction bases numbered 13, after V lost 6 bases and J lost 9 bases.

This clonotype was seen at least ten times. The chain employs TRBV5-1 and TRBJ2-5; 9 bases agree with TRBD1. J gave up 2 bases and V 3 bases, and 8 bases lay outside the gene matches. In germline, CDR1 is SGHRS, CDR2 YFSETQ. This CDR3 spans 16 amino acids. The CDR3 DNA is TGCGCCAGCAGCTCGGCGGACAGGGGACTGCAAGAGACCCAGTACTTC. Protein: CASSSADRGLQETQYF.

The table lists this clonotype with many counts. The rearrangement uses TRBV7-2 and TRBJ2-2; 7 nucleotides match TRBD1. Germline V lookup: CDR1 SGHTA, CDR2 FQGNSA. The CDR3 loop spans 15 amino acids. The trim removed 1 base at V and 6 bases at J, leaving 5 bases unmatched. The CDR3: CASSLVGQVAGELFF. The CDR3 coding sequence is TGTGCCAGCAGCTTAGTAGGACAGGTGGCCGGGGAGCTGTTTTTT.

This clonotype was observed at least ten times. The chain is built from TRBV19 and TRBJ2-5; D might be TRBD2 (6 bases). V lost 8 bases, J lost 1 base, and 11 bases lay in between. Germline V gives CDR1 LNHDA, CDR2 SQIVND (reference sequence). This CDR3 region has 13 residues. The DNA for the CDR3 is TGTGCCAGTTCTCAGGGACTCCAAGAGACCCAGTACTTC. Protein sequence: CASSQGLQETQYF.

The gene calls are TRBV19 and TRBJ2-2; 7 bases are shared with TRBD1. CDR1 and CDR2 (germline): LNHDA, SQIVND (reference sequence). Losses at the gene ends were 4 bases for V and 4 bases for J; bases not matched to a gene: 3. CDR3 length equals 14 residues. The DNA of the CDR3 is TGTGCCAGTAGTAACAGGGGAACCACCGGGGAGCTGTTTTTT. Its protein product is CASSNRGTTGELFF.

In its sample, this clonotype was seen many times. The CDR3 protein is CASSYDRTPGTGELFF. DNA of the CDR3: TGTGCCAGCAGCTACGACCGGACCCCGGGCACCGGGGAGCTGTTTTTT. The V call is TRBV6-2 or TRBV6-3, the J call TRBJ2-2; no firm D call. The CDR3 sequence is 16 residues long. Trimming stripped 6 bases from V and 4 bases from J, with 18 bases between. Germline CDR1 is MNHEY and CDR2 is SVGEGT.

This clonotype was found many times. This chain uses TRBV18 with TRBJ2-3; possibly TRBD1 or TRBD2 for D (5 bases each). CDR3 length equals 16 residues. Trimming shortened V by 0 bases and J by 3 bases, and 13 bases separated the two germline ends. Germline CDR1 KGHSH, CDR2 LQKENI. The CDR3 nucleotides read TGTGCCAGCTCACCACCGGTGCTGGGGGAGACAGATACGCAGTATTTT. Protein: CASSPPVLGETDTQYF.

This clonotype was recorded a few times. This chain uses TRBV11-2 with TRBJ1-2, with D unresolved. V was clipped by 4 bases and J by 8 bases, with 14 bases between them. CDR1 and CDR2 from the germline V gene are SGHAT and FQNNGV. The CDR3 covers 13 residues. CDR3 in DNA: TGTGCCAGCAGCTCGACACCTTTGGGCGGCTACACCTTC. Its translation is CASSSTPLGGYTF.

This clonotype showed up many times. V is TRBV5-1 and J is TRBJ2-7; 7 positions agree with TRBD2. V lost 0 bases, J lost 5 bases, and 8 bases stayed unmatched. Germline assignment: CDR1 SGHRS and CDR2 YFSETQ. The CDR3 covers 15 residues. CDR3 sequence reads: CASSLVGGVKNEQYF. The CDR3 region has the DNA TGCGCCAGCAGCTTGGTGGGAGGGGTGAAGAACGAGCAGTACTTC.

About this clonotype itself: A read error may be the cause here, since a much bigger clone is one base away. This chain joins TRBV6-1 and TRBJ2-2; 7 nucleotides align to TRBD1. Germline CDR1 reads MNHNS; CDR2 reads SASEGT. The CDR3 is 16 residues long. The CDR3 reads CDSTKGQLSNTGELFF. CDR3 nucleotide sequence: TGTGACAGCACCAAGGGACAGCTATCGAACACCGGGGAGCTGTTTTTT.

This clonotype was seen ten or more times. The chain couples TRBV28 to TRBJ2-1, with D hard to call. The CDR3 spans 13 residues. Germline V gives CDR1 MDHEN, CDR2 SYDVKM. V dropped 4 bases and J dropped 5 bases, with 9 bases sitting between them. CDR3 sequence reads: CASSSTNNNEQFF. CDR3 sequence (DNA): TGTGCCAGCAGTTCCACAAATAACAATGAGCAGTTCTTC.

This clonotype occurred many times. The chain is built from TRBV5-1 and TRBJ1-1, with 9 bases matching TRBD1. V shed 4 bases and J 2 bases; nucleotides not matched to a gene: 6. From germline, CDR1 is SGHRS and CDR2 YFSETQ. This CDR3 comprises 15 residues. The chain's CDR3 is CASSHWTGDNTEAFF. CDR3 DNA: TGCGCCAGCAGCCACTGGACAGGGGATAACACTGAAGCTTTCTTT.

There are many counts of this clonotype. The gene calls are TRBV7-2 and TRBJ1-6, with TRBD1 matching over 8 bases. Trimming removed 2 bases from V and 10 bases from J; junction bases left unmatched: 7. This CDR3 is built from 15 residues. Germline lookup yields CDR1 SGHTA and CDR2 FQGNSA. The CDR3 DNA follows: TGTGCCAGCAGCTTATTCGGACAGGGAGGATCACCCCTCCACTTT. Translating it yields CASSLFGQGGSPLHF.

As concerns this clonotype: One base away lies a much larger clone, so this may be a sequencing read error. V and J are TRBV5-1 and TRBJ2-3; unclear D gene. Germline CDR1 is SGHRS and CDR2 is YFSETQ. V gave up 1 base and J gave up 4 bases, with 13 bases separating them. This CDR3 is 15 amino acids long. The CDR3 here is CASSLSSGLPDTQYF. CDR3 nucleotides: TGCGCCAGCAGCTTGAGTTCCGGATTGCCAGATACGCAGTATTTT.

In this sample, this clonotype turned up a few times. The gene calls are TRBV20-1 and TRBJ1-4; a weak D match, TRBD1 (6 bases). Trimming left V 5 bases short and J 0 bases short, with 10 bases between. CDR1 is DFQATT and CDR2 is SNEGSKA in the germline V gene (reference sequence). CDR3 length: 14 amino acids. CDR3 sequence (DNA): TGCAGTGCTGGAGGGGGTACAACTAATGAAAAACTGTTTTTT. As protein: CSAGGGTTNEKLFF.

This clonotype was detected ten times or more. V usage is TRBV5-4 and J usage is TRBJ2-2; the match to TRBD2 covers 7 bases. The junction had 5 bases not matched to a gene; V was cut back by 0 bases and J by 0 bases. The CDR3 runs to 17 residues. CDR1 SGHNT and CDR2 YYREEE come from the germline V gene (reference sequence). The CDR3 loop is CASSLVGRGSNTGELFF. CDR3 nucleotide sequence: TGTGCCAGCAGCTTGGTGGGGCGGGGGTCGAACACCGGGGAGCTGTTTTTT.

This clonotype was detected ten times or more. The V and J genes are TRBV7-2 and TRBJ2-3; 9 bases match TRBD2. CDR1 SGHTA and CDR2 FQGNSA come from the germline V gene. The ends lost 8 bases at V and 11 bases at J; junction bases unmatched: 11. CDR3 length: 13 amino acids. DNA of the CDR3: TGTGCCAGCCGACTAGCGGCCTCGGCGGAGCAGTATTTT. Translated, it gives CASRLAASAEQYF.